This TCR beta chain was obtained from a study of T cell changes during pregnancy in multiple sclerosis. TCRdb keeps only in-frame clones here, not all; method: immunoSEQ multiplex PCR. The sample includes 35,000 to 45,000 clones, roughly 90% of them seen just once. This CDR3 contains 15 residues. Germline V gene data show CDR1 as SGHRS and CDR2 as YFSETQ. Between the trimmed V and J ends, which lost 4 bases and 0 bases, there was a span of 11 bases. The sample was CD4+ T cells from peripheral blood mononuclear cells, taken before pregnancy. The receptor's source is a female donor with multiple sclerosis, enrolled in a pregnancy study. This chain uses TRBV5-1 with TRBJ1-3; D unresolved. DNA for the CDR3: TGCGCCAGCAGCCAACAGTCAAGCTCTGGAAACACCATATATTTT. This translates into CASSQQSSSGNTIYF.